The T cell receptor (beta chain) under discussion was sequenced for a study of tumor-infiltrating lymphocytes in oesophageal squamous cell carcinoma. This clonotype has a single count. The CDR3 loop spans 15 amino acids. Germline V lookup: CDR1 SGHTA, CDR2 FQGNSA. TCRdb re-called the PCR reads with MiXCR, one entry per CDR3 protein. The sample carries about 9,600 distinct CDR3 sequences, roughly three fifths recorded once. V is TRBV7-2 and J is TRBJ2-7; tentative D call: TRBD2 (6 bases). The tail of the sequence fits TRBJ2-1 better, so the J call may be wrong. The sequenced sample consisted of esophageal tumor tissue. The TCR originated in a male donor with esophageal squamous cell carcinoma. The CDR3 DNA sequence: TGTGCCAGCAGCCACGTGGGGAGTCTAGCGTATGAGCAGTTCTTC. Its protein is CASSHVGSLAYEQFF.